This TCR beta chain was recorded in a study of cytomegalovirus exposure and HLA in healthy donors. Study-level findings and limits: As was reported, the classifier diagnosed cytomegalovirus status with high specificity and sensitivity.

With respect to this clone: What it binds is unknown.

V was cut by 8 bases and J by 0 bases, with 7 bases left in between. Per germline, CDR1 MNHNS and CDR2 SASEGT. This CDR3 is 12 amino acids long. Data came from immunoSEQ multiplex PCR; TCRdb stores just in-frame clones and leaves some out. The profile shows 50,000 to 65,000 clones, about 95% of them singletons. The source material was PBMCs. The chain combines TRBV6-1 with TRBJ1-1; D gene uncertain. This clonotype was sampled from a woman younger than 30 in good health and CMV-seropositive. The CDR3 DNA sequence: TGTGCCAGCCGCGGGGTGAACACTGAAGCTTTCTTT. Amino acid sequence: CASRGVNTEAFF.